This T cell receptor beta chain was retrieved from a study of blood T cells in healthy people across ages. Germline V CDR1 and CDR2: MNHEY, SVGEGT. The V end lost 5 bases, the J end lost 2 bases, and 19 bases lay between the germline ends. CDR3 length: 16 residues. In the case of this clonotype: Its target is not known.

Isolating PBMCs gave at least 6 million of these cells per sample. The authors ran a second PCR of about 7 to 11 cycles using a sample-barcoded 5' primer and a J-beta primer mix. Via MiXCR, TCRdb re-called the 5' RACE reads, giving one row per CDR3 protein. In the table there are fewer than 1 million distinct CDR3 sequences, around 43% of which are singletons. Notes on the study in general: Diversity was estimated from one million T cells, and these estimates were considered underestimates. Across the age range, TCR beta diversity per million T cells fell in a roughly linear way. Any conclusive comparison of naive versus antigen-experienced cells was prevented by using unsorted PBMCs.

Specimen: blood. This TCR was sampled from a man aged 60-69 years in good health. V gene TRBV6-2 or TRBV6-3 combines with J gene TRBJ2-7; D might be TRBD1 or TRBD2, each matching 5 bases. CDR3 nucleotides: TGTGCCAGCAGTGCAAAACCGGGACGGAGGACCTACGAGCAGTACTTC. Translated: CASSAKPGRRTYEQYF.